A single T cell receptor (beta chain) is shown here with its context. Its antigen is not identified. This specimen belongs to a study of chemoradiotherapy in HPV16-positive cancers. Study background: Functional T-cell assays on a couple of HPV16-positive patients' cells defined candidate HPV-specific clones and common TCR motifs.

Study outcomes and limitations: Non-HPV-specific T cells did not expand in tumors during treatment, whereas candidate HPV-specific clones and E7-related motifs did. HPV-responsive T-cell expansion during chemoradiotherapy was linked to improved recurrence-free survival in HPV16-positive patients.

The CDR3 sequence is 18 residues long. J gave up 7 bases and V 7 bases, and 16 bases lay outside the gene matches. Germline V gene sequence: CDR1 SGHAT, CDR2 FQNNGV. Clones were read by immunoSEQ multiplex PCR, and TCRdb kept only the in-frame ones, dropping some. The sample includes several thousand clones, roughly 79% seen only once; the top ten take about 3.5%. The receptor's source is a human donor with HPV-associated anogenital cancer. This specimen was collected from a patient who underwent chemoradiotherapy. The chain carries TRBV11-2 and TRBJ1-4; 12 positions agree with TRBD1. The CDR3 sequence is CASTPGRDRGRYGEKLFF. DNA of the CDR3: TGTGCCAGCACCCCTGGCCGGGACAGGGGGCGGTACGGTGAAAAACTGTTTTTT.